This TCR beta chain came from a study of T cells in Graves' hyperthyroidism and ophthalmopathy. Amplified regions were TCR beta CDR3 sequences from RNA transcripts. In the first-round RT-PCR of the TCR CDR3, the HTBI primer set was used. TCRdb re-analysed the multiplex PCR reads in MiXCR, keeping a single row per CDR3 protein. The table has 500,000 to 750,000 distinct CDR3 sequences, 15% to 18% seen once; the top ten hold under 8%. Study results and limitations: Most thyroid clonotypes expanded above 0.001 appeared in blood too. Ophthalmopathy and stable hyperthyroidism were told apart by a 13 V-J model.

Each patient was aged 18 to 65 and had newly diagnosed hyperthyroidism of under 2 months' duration. Concerning this clonotype: Its specificity is not known.

Deletions cut 1 base from V and 7 bases from J, with 10 bases between. CDR3 length: 14 residues. Germline-derived CDR1 and CDR2 are MGHRA and YSYEKL. The sequence was collected from a woman aged 30 to 39 with Graves' hyperthyroidism. Source material: blood. The V and J genes are TRBV4-1 and TRBJ1-4; a weak D match, TRBD1 (6 bases). The chain's CDR3 is CASSQVADSEKLFF. The CDR3 DNA reads TGCGCCAGCAGCCAAGTAGCGGACAGTGAAAAACTGTTTTTT.